The T cell receptor (beta chain) described here comes from a study of blood T cell repertoires in COVID-19. Study as a whole: There were acute and convalescent COVID-19 samples, and they came from the United States, Italy and Spain. T cells, B-cell-depleted T cells, or PBMCs provided the cDNA or gDNA that served as material.

There are 16 residues in the CDR3. The ends were cut back, 9 bases at V and 1 base at J, with 21 bases in the middle. The germline V gene has CDR1 LNHDA and CDR2 SQIVND (reference sequence). In the authors' workflow: Amplification of reference gene primers provided the estimated nucleated cell counts. The assay was immunoSEQ multiplex PCR, and TCRdb's table has in-frame clones only and misses some. Clonal size and the V and J genes are those of that table, whereas D and trimming came from the DNA. The sample includes roughly 97,000 clones, just over 90% of them seen just once. Sequenced material: peripheral blood. The clonotype originates from a man aged 55-75 years with acute or convalescent COVID-19. The chain has TRBV19 and TRBJ1-1; TRBD1 is a possible D gene (5 bases). This CDR3 reads CASKTMGGRGNTEAFF. The DNA for the CDR3 is TGTGCCAGCAAAACCATGGGGGGACGGGGGAACACTGAAGCTTTCTTT.